Below are 21 T cell receptor beta chains sequenced from a single sample in a study of control samples from healthy donors and cancer patients. The assay was immunoSEQ multiplex PCR, and TCRdb's table has in-frame clones only and misses some. The sample has about 89,000 clones; roughly 86% are singletons. The sample consisted of blood. All receptors derive from a young man in good health.

The genes are TRBV18 and TRBJ1-2, with D maybe TRBD1 (5 bases). Trimming pared 3 bases from V and 7 bases from J, leaving 12 bases between. The V gene's germline CDR1 is KGHSH and CDR2 LQKENI. This CDR3 contains 13 residues. CDR3 in amino acids: CASSPTDKSGYTF. The CDR3 bases are TGTGCCAGCTCACCGACGGACAAGAGTGGCTACACCTTC.

This sequence joins TRBV5-1 and TRBJ2-5; 11 bases line up with TRBD2. This CDR3 spans 16 amino acids. J was trimmed by 4 bases and V by 0 bases; bases with no gene match: 5. Germline loops: CDR1 SGHRS, CDR2 YFSETQ. The CDR3 sequence is CASSLDLAGGAETQYF. CDR3 DNA: TGCGCCAGCAGCTTGGATCTAGCGGGGGGTGCAGAGACCCAGTACTTC.

This clone was counted once. The V gene is TRBV6-5, the J gene TRBJ2-5; 12 bases line up with TRBD2. The CDR3 is 14 amino acids. The germline V gene has CDR1 MNHEY and CDR2 SVGAGI. J lost 4 bases, V lost 9 bases, and 6 bases had no gene match. As DNA, the CDR3 is TGTGCCAGTCAGGGACTAGCGGGCTCAGAGACCCAGTACTTC. This translates into CASQGLAGSETQYF.

CDR3 protein: CASSWNRVQETQYF. The CDR3, as DNA: TGTGCCAGCAGCTGGAACAGGGTACAAGAGACCCAGTACTTC. V is TRBV7-9 and J is TRBJ2-5, with D possibly matching TRBD1 (6 bases). The CDR3 length is 14 residues. Trimming stripped 4 bases from V and 2 bases from J, with 11 bases between. Germline V lookup: CDR1 SEHNR, CDR2 FQNEAQ (reference sequence).

The rearrangement uses TRBV5-1 and TRBJ1-1; perhaps TRBD1 as D (5 bases). Germline V lookup: CDR1 SGHRS, CDR2 YFSETQ. V was clipped by 6 bases and J by 1 base, with 13 bases between them. The CDR3 contains 14 residues. The CDR3 reads CASIRGGGNTEAFF. In nucleotides, the CDR3 is TGCGCCAGCATTCGGGGCGGAGGGAACACTGAAGCTTTCTTT.

The count of this clone is one. This rearrangement joins TRBV6-5 to TRBJ1-1; possibly TRBD1 for D (5 bases). Trimming cost V 11 bases and J 0 bases, with 13 bases left between them. Per the germline V gene, CDR1 is MNHEY and CDR2 is SVGAGI. This CDR3 has 13 amino acids. The CDR3 loop reads CAALGQMNTEAFF. For the CDR3, the DNA is TGTGCCGCACTGGGGCAAATGAACACTGAAGCTTTCTTT.

The CDR3 loop is CSYLGDEQYF. In DNA, the CDR3 is TGCAGCTATCTGGGAGACGAGCAGTACTTC. The V gene is TRBV29-1, the J gene TRBJ2-7, with D perhaps TRBD2 (5 bases). V lost 8 bases to trimming and J lost 5 bases, with 10 bases between them. The V gene's germline CDR1 is SQVTM and CDR2 ANQGSEA. This CDR3 has 10 residues.

The rearrangement links TRBV7-9 to TRBJ2-5, with 8 bases matching TRBD2. After removal of 5 bases from V and 4 bases from J, the junction contained 12 bases not matched to a gene. The CDR3 runs 16 residues. CDR1 SEHNR and CDR2 FQNEAQ come from the germline V gene (reference sequence). CDR3: CASSIPQGSGGETQYF. The CDR3 DNA follows: TGTGCCAGCAGCATCCCTCAGGGAAGCGGGGGAGAGACCCAGTACTTC.

CDR3 region: CASSSWTLDNEQFF. In nucleotides, the CDR3 is TGTGCCAGCAGCTCCTGGACCCTAGACAATGAGCAGTTCTTC. This chain joins TRBV5-4 and TRBJ2-1; no definite D call. Trimming took 3 bases from V and 5 from J, leaving 12 bases between them. CDR1 is SGHNT and CDR2 is YYREEE in the germline V gene (reference sequence). This CDR3 has 14 residues.

V usage is TRBV5-4 and J usage is TRBJ2-5; 7 bases match TRBD1. V dropped 4 bases and J dropped 5; count of bases not matched to a gene: 5. The CDR3 spans 13 residues. Germline CDR1 and CDR2: SGHNT and YYREEE (reference sequence). CDR3 nucleotide sequence: TGTGCCAGCAGCCCGACAGGGTTCGAGACCCAGTACTTC. Translated: CASSPTGFETQYF.

The chain recombines TRBV29-1 with TRBJ1-6, with 7 nucleotides matching TRBD1. The CDR3 extends over 13 amino acids. Germline CDR1 SQVTM, CDR2 ANQGSEA. With V trimmed by 7 bases and J by 5 bases, 5 bases remained unmatched. The CDR3 DNA reads as TGCAGCGCCCGGGGGACAGATAATTCACCCCTCCACTTT. This gives the protein CSARGTDNSPLHF.

The chain links TRBV18 to TRBJ2-3; 10 bases are shared with TRBD2. CDR1 and CDR2 (germline): KGHSH, LQKENI. CDR3 length equals 17 residues. J lost 11 bases, V lost 2 bases, and 16 bases had no gene match. In DNA, the CDR3 is TGTGCCAGCTCACCAGTCTCCCCAGCGGGGGGGGTCGAGAAGCAGTATTTT. Its protein is CASSPVSPAGGVEKQYF. Variable domain in full (rest from reference TRBV18 and TRBJ2-3): NAGVMQNPRHLVRRRGQEARLRCSPMKGHSHVYWYRQLPEEGLKFMVYLQKENIIDESGMPKERFSAEFPKEGPSILRIQQVVRGDSAAYFCASSPVSPAGGVEKQYFGPGTRLTVL.

The sample holds a few counts of this clone. The chain recombines TRBV6-4 with TRBJ1-2; TRBD1 agrees at 9 bases. This CDR3 is built from 15 residues. Germline V gives CDR1 MRHNA, CDR2 SNTAGT. Trimming took 4 bases from V and 6 from J; bases not matched to a gene: 9. Here the CDR3 reads CASSVEPGQGNGYTF. In DNA, the CDR3 is TGTGCCAGCAGTGTCGAACCGGGACAGGGTAATGGCTACACCTTC.

The chain links TRBV9 to TRBJ2-5, with 8 bases identical to TRBD1. The germline CDR1 and CDR2 sequences are SGDLS and YYNGEE. Trimming removed 2 bases from V and 5 bases from J; junction bases left unmatched: 5. The CDR3 loop spans 14 amino acids. CDR3 DNA: TGTGCCAGCAGCGTCGGACAGGGCGGGGAGACCCAGTACTTC. As protein: CASSVGQGGETQYF.

The V gene is TRBV27, the J gene TRBJ1-2; 7 bases match TRBD1. In germline, CDR1 is MNHEY, CDR2 SMNVEV (reference sequence). The CDR3 is made up of 13 amino acids. V shed 5 bases and J 3 bases; nucleotides not matched to a gene: 3. In DNA, the CDR3 is TGTGCCAGCAGTATGGGACAGCACTATGGCTACACCTTC. It yields the protein CASSMGQHYGYTF.

The J gene is TRBJ2-3, the V gene TRBV6-1, with 12 bases identical to TRBD2. V lost 1 base, J lost 5 bases, and 10 bases stayed unmatched. Germline assignment: CDR1 MNHNS and CDR2 SASEGT. This CDR3 contains 18 residues. The CDR3 protein is CASSEGSLAGGSIDTQYF. The CDR3 coding sequence is TGTGCCAGCAGTGAAGGGTCACTAGCGGGGGGCTCGATAGATACGCAGTATTTT.

This chain joins TRBV7-2 and TRBJ1-2, with D perhaps TRBD1 (5 bases). The germline V gene encodes CDR1 SGHTA and CDR2 FQGNSA. This CDR3 spans 15 amino acids. Trimming took 4 bases from V and 3 from J, leaving 15 bases between them. This CDR3 reads CASSSGRLRDYGYTF. CDR3 DNA: TGTGCCAGCAGCTCGGGCAGGCTCAGGGACTATGGCTACACCTTC.

Here the CDR3 reads CASSLWGNTGELFF. The CDR3 DNA reads TGTGCCAGCAGCTTATGGGGAAACACCGGGGAGCTGTTTTTT. This chain joins TRBV7-2 and TRBJ2-2; D is ambiguous. This CDR3 is built from 14 residues. V dropped 2 bases and J dropped 2 bases, with 6 bases sitting between them. CDR1 SGHTA and CDR2 FQGNSA come from the germline V gene.

This chain connects TRBV2 to TRBJ1-4; a weak D match, TRBD1 (6 bases). Germline CDR1 SNHLY, CDR2 FYNNEI. This CDR3 has 14 residues. V shed 6 bases and J shed 4 bases, with 12 bases lying between them. CDR3 amino acids: CASREDSLNEKLFF. CDR3 bases: TGTGCCAGCAGAGAGGACAGCCTTAATGAAAAACTGTTTTTT.

V usage is TRBV7-9 and J usage is TRBJ2-3, with D perhaps given as TRBD1 or TRBD2 (5 bases each). The V end was cut by 2 bases, the J end by 0 bases, with 9 bases between. The germline gives CDR1 SEHNR, CDR2 FQNEAQ (reference sequence). The length of the CDR3 is 15 residues. This CDR3 is CASSLPGRSTDTQYF. In DNA form, the CDR3 reads TGTGCCAGCAGCTTACCGGGACGGAGCACAGATACGCAGTATTTT.

The J gene is TRBJ1-2, the V gene TRBV5-8; maybe TRBD1 (5 bases). CDR1 is SGHTS and CDR2 is YDEGEE in the germline V gene. V was cut by 7 bases and J by 6 bases, with 31 bases left in between. This CDR3 is 18 amino acids long. In DNA, the CDR3 is TGTGCCAGCCAAGGGGCCGACCAGCCTTTATTCCCCCTTGATGGCTACACCTTC. Its protein product is CASQGADQPLFPLDGYTF.